This T cell receptor (beta chain) was obtained from a study of CD4+ T cells in melanoma. TCRdb keeps only in-frame clones here, not all; method: immunoSEQ multiplex PCR. This table holds about 110,000 clones, approximately 90% found once. The germline CDR1 and CDR2 sequences are SGHNT and YENEEA. The CDR3 covers 14 residues. The trim removed 6 bases at V and 5 bases at J, leaving 9 bases unmatched. The chain recombines TRBV11-3 with TRBJ1-1; 7 nucleotides line up with TRBD1. The material sequenced was peripheral blood. The receptor comes from a human donor with melanoma. The DNA of the CDR3 is TGTGCCAGCAGTTCCCACAGGGGTGAGACTGAAGCTTTCTTT. This codes for CASSSHRGETEAFF.